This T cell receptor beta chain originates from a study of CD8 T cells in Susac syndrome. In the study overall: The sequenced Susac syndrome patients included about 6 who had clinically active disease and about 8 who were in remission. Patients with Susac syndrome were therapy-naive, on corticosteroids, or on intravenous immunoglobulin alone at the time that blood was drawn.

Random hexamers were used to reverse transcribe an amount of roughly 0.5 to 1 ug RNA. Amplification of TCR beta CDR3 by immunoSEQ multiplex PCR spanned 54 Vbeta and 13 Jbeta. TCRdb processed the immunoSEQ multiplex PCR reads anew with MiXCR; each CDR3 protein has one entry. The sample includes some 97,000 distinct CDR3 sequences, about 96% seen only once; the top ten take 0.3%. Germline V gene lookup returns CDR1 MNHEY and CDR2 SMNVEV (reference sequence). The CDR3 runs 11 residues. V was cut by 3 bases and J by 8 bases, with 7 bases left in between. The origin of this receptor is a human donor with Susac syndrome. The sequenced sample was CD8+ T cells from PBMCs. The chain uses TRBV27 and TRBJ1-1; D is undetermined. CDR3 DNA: TGTGCCAGCAGTTTGGGGAGGGAAGCTTTCTTT. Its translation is CASSLGREAFF.